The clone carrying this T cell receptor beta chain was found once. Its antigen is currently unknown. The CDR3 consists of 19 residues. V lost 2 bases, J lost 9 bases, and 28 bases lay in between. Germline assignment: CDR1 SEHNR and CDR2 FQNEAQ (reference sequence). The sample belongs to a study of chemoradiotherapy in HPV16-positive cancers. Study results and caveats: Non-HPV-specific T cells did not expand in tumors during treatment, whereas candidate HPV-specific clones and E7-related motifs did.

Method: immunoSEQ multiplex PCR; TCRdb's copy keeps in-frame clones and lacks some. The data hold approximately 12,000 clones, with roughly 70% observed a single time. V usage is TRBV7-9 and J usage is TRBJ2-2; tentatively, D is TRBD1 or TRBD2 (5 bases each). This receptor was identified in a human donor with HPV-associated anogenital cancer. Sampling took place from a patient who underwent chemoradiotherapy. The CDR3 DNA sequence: TGTGCCAGCAGCTTATATCAGGCGGGTGTGGGGACGCATTTCCGGGAGCTGTTTTTT. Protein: CASSLYQAGVGTHFRELFF.